This TCR beta chain came from a study of cytomegalovirus exposure and HLA in healthy donors. Study-wide points: Using the classifier, cytomegalovirus status was reportedly diagnosed with high specificity and sensitivity.

Germline-derived CDR1 and CDR2 are MNHNS and SASEGT. This CDR3 contains 15 residues. V gave up 3 bases and J gave up 7 bases, with 13 bases separating them. It was with 60 Vbeta and 13 Jbeta primers that the PCR ran. The authors' processing: Among the unique TCR beta chains that a later analysis counted, about 81 million in all, 9.5 million to 12 million were shared. Measured with immunoSEQ multiplex PCR; TCRdb has only the in-frame clones, and not every one. That table is the source of V, J and clone size, and D and trimming were worked out from the DNA. The sample holds approximately 170,000 clones, more than 70% seen once. Details on this clone: No antigen is known for it.

The clonotype comes from a male donor in good health and CMV-seronegative. Material for sequencing was PBMCs. V is TRBV6-1 and J is TRBJ1-6; no definite D call. This CDR3 is CASSDAPGGNSPLHF. In DNA form, the CDR3 reads TGTGCCAGCAGTGACGCGCCGGGTGGGAATTCACCCCTCCACTTT.